This TCR beta chain was retrieved from a study of cytomegalovirus exposure and HLA in healthy donors. The wider study: Of all 400 or so donors who were genotyped, 80% to 85% belonged to the Caucasian-associated ancestry cluster. General study findings and limits: A few V segments could not be told apart, such as TRBV6-2 and TRBV6-3, and were left out.

As for this clone: Its specificity is not known.

Germline CDR1 is SGHDN and CDR2 is FVKESK. The CDR3 is 16 amino acids. Trimming took off 0 bases at V and 8 bases at J, with 19 bases between the two ends. Use of 60 Vbeta and 13 Jbeta primers characterized the PCR. Assay used: immunoSEQ multiplex PCR; TCRdb lists only in-frame clones, some missing. The table lists 220,000 or so clones, roughly 80% of them singletons. This chain uses TRBV14 with TRBJ1-2, with D unresolved. The source is a man between 50 and 59 years old in good health and CMV-seronegative. The sample was PBMCs. The CDR3 is CASSQDPFHEAWGYTF. The CDR3 DNA follows: TGTGCCAGCAGCCAAGATCCCTTTCATGAGGCCTGGGGCTACACCTTC.